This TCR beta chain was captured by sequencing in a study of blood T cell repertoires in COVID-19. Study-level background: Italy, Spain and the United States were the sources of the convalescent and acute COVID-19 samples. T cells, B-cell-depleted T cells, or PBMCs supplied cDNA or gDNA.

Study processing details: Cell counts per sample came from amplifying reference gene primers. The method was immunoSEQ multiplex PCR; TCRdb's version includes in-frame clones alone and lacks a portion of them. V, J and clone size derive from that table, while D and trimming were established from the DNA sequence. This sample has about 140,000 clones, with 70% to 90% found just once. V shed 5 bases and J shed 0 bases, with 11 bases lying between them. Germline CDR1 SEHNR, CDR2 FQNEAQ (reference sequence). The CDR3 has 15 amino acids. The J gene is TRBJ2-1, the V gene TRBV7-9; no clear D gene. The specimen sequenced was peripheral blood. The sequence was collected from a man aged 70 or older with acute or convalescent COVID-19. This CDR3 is CASSKFKSSYNEQFF. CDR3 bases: TGTGCCAGCAGCAAATTTAAGAGCTCCTACAATGAGCAGTTCTTC.